This passage covers 23 T cell receptor beta chains from one sample sequenced in a study of blood T cell repertoires in COVID-19 (TCRdb year 2020). Receptor libraries were prepared by the immunoSEQ multiplex PCR assay. This is the immuneACCESS table as TCRdb keeps it, with only in-frame sequences that have V and J called. A part of the clones is gone; compared with another copy, unresolved V genes explain less than half, and the rest is unexplained. This sample holds 98,000 or so clones; roughly 83% were observed only once. 2.5% to 3.5% of the sample comes from the top ten. Sample: peripheral blood. Every receptor here comes from a woman older than 75 with active or convalescent COVID-19.

The gene calls are TRBV6-5 and TRBJ2-7; D unclear. The CDR3 is 13 amino acids. The germline V gene encodes CDR1 MNHEY and CDR2 SVGAGI. Between the trimmed V and J ends, which lost 2 bases and 1 base, there was a span of 6 bases. Written as DNA, the CDR3 is TGTGCCAGCAGTTACCCGGAGTCCTACGAGCAGTACTTC. Protein sequence: CASSYPESYEQYF.

The V call is TRBV9, the J call TRBJ1-3; D is unclear. Germline V CDR1 and CDR2: SGDLS, YYNGEE. The germline V and J ends were trimmed by 3 bases and 0 bases, with 7 bases remaining between them. The CDR3 is 14 amino acids. CDR3 sequence: CASSAEDSGNTIYF. For the CDR3, the DNA is TGTGCCAGCAGCGCCGAGGACTCTGGAAACACCATATATTTT.

This chain uses TRBV7-9 with TRBJ2-1, with a tentative D call TRBD1 (5 bases). Deletions cut 0 bases from V and 10 bases from J, with 13 bases between. CDR1 and CDR2 from the germline V gene are SEHNR and FQNEAQ (reference sequence). This CDR3 spans 14 amino acids. CDR3 in DNA: TGTGCCAGCAGCTTAGCAAGTGGCAGGGCGGAGCAGTTCTTC. This gives the protein CASSLASGRAEQFF.

The chain employs TRBV5-8 and TRBJ2-4, with a tentative D call TRBD2 (5 bases). The germline V gene encodes CDR1 SGHTS and CDR2 YDEGEE. V lost 3 bases and J 4 bases, leaving 14 bases between the germline ends. This CDR3 comprises 15 residues. The CDR3 loop is CASSWATGGKNIQYF. The CDR3 region has the DNA TGTGCCAGCAGCTGGGCCACCGGCGGGAAAAACATTCAGTACTTC.

This clone was counted between two and nine times. CDR3 sequence reads: CASNKRTDSSYEQYF. The CDR3 DNA follows: TGTGCCAGCAACAAAAGAACGGACAGCTCCTACGAGCAGTACTTC. This chain uses TRBV6-5 with TRBJ2-7; maybe TRBD1 (6 bases). The germline V gene has CDR1 MNHEY and CDR2 SVGAGI. This CDR3 is 15 amino acids long. Trimming took off 7 bases at V and 0 bases at J, with 16 bases between the two ends.

This clone has just a few counts. The chain joins TRBV21-1 to TRBJ1-2. TRBV21-1 is annotated as a pseudogene. This CDR3 has 13 amino acids. CDR3 residues: CASSNEALRDYTF. The CDR3 DNA reads as TGTGCCAGCAGCAACGAGGCTCTACGGGACTACACCTTC.

Here the CDR3 DNA reads TGTGCCAGCAGTGATCCTCCCACAGGGAACACTGAAGCTTTCTTT. Amino acid sequence: CASSDPPTGNTEAFF. The rearrangement joins TRBV28 to TRBJ1-1; tentatively, D is TRBD1 (5 bases). The CDR3 covers 15 residues. V dropped 5 bases and J dropped 1 base, with 14 bases sitting between them. Germline-derived CDR1 and CDR2 are MDHEN and SYDVKM.

The chain has TRBV19 and TRBJ2-6; D gene unclear. This CDR3 spans 16 amino acids. Trimming took off 8 bases at V and 0 bases at J, with 14 bases between the two ends. Germline-derived CDR1 and CDR2 are LNHDA and SQIVND (reference sequence). CDR3 protein: CASQSLLSSGANVLTF. CDR3 in DNA: TGTGCCAGTCAATCCCTACTATCCTCTGGGGCCAACGTCCTGACTTTC.

Only a few counts were recorded for this clone. The CDR3 is CSVEDGRGTGEQYF. In DNA, the CDR3 is TGCAGCGTTGAAGATGGCAGGGGGACGGGCGAGCAGTACTTC. The genes are TRBV29-1 and TRBJ2-7; 7 nucleotides match TRBD1. The J segment lost 6 bases and the V segment lost 0 bases, leaving 8 bases of the junction unmatched. The CDR3 is 14 residues long. Germline-derived CDR1 and CDR2 are SQVTM and ANQGSEA.

This chain connects TRBV9 to TRBJ1-6; a weak D match, TRBD1 (6 bases). Trimming cost V 1 base and J 5 bases, with 10 bases left between them. The CDR3 is 15 amino acids. Germline V lookup: CDR1 SGDLS, CDR2 YYNGEE. For the CDR3, the DNA is TGTGCCAGCAGCGTATGGGGGCGGGATAATTCACCCCTCCACTTT. It yields the protein CASSVWGRDNSPLHF.

This chain joins TRBV4-2 and TRBJ1-3; D might be TRBD1 (5 bases). This CDR3 contains 17 residues. Germline V CDR1 and CDR2: LGHNA, YNFKEQ. V was clipped by 3 bases and J by 0 bases, with 15 bases between them. CDR3 DNA sequence: TGTGCCAGCAGCCAGGGGATCGGGGGGAGCTCTGGAAACACCATATATTTT. It specifies CASSQGIGGSSGNTIYF.

V and J are TRBV6-5 and TRBJ1-3; 9 bases map to TRBD1. The CDR3 has 14 residues. CDR1 is MNHEY, CDR2 SVGAGI, per germline. J gave up 4 bases and V 6 bases, and 4 bases lay outside the gene matches. The CDR3 DNA sequence: TGTGCCAGCAGCTCAGGACAGGGGGGAAACACCATATATTTT. Translated: CASSSGQGGNTIYF.

V is TRBV7-2 and J is TRBJ1-4; weak D call: TRBD1 (6 bases). Germline V CDR1 and CDR2: SGHTA, FQGNSA. This CDR3 region has 15 residues. V lost 5 bases to trimming and J lost 4 bases, with 14 bases between them. The CDR3 spells CASSPNREINEKLFF. The CDR3, as DNA: TGTGCCAGCAGCCCCAACAGGGAAATTAATGAAAAACTGTTTTTT.

In this sample, this clone turned up once. This chain joins TRBV18 and TRBJ1-2; no clear D gene. Germline-derived CDR1 and CDR2 are KGHSH and LQKENI. This CDR3 region has 13 residues. Trimming left V 4 bases short and J 7 bases short, with 13 bases between. CDR3 in DNA: TGTGCCAGCTCACGCGTCGGGGAGCCTGGCTACACCTTC. Amino acids: CASSRVGEPGYTF.

The chain carries TRBV11-3 and TRBJ1-2; no clear D gene. Germline V CDR1 and CDR2: SGHNT, YENEEA. The CDR3 contains 14 residues. The ends were cut back, 2 bases at V and 6 bases at J, with 13 bases in the middle. CDR3: CASSLSEGSHGYTF. The CDR3, as DNA: TGTGCCAGCAGCTTATCAGAGGGTAGTCATGGCTACACCTTC.

The rearrangement uses TRBV19 and TRBJ2-3; perhaps TRBD2 as D (5 bases). V was pared by 5 bases and J by 15 bases, with 21 bases between. The germline CDR1 and CDR2 sequences are LNHDA and SQIVND (reference sequence). This CDR3 spans 13 amino acids. CDR3 region: CASSQDFESLYYF. CDR3 DNA: TGTGCCAGTAGTCAGGACTTTGAGTCTCTCTACTATTTT.

The V gene is TRBV5-1, the J gene TRBJ2-1; D remains ambiguous. V was clipped by 3 bases and J by 4 bases, with 11 bases between them. The CDR3 is 14 residues long. Germline values: CDR1 SGHRS, CDR2 YFSETQ. The DNA of the CDR3 is TGCGCCAGCAGCTCTAAACTACTTTACAATGAGCAGTTCTTC. It translates to CASSSKLLYNEQFF.

Only a few counts were recorded for this clone. This rearrangement joins TRBV7-8 to TRBJ1-2, with TRBD1 identical over 8 bases. The CDR3 covers 15 residues. Germline V gene lookup returns CDR1 SGHVS and CDR2 FQNEAQ. J was trimmed by 4 bases and V by 1 base; bases with no gene match: 5. DNA for the CDR3: TGTGCCAGCAGCTTAGGGGGACAGGCGATCTATGGCTACACCTTC. Its translation is CASSLGGQAIYGYTF.

The V gene is TRBV9, the J gene TRBJ1-1, with 8 bases identical to TRBD1. V dropped 0 bases and J dropped 0; count of bases not matched to a gene: 7. Germline CDR1 and CDR2: SGDLS and YYNGEE. CDR3 length: 17 amino acids. CDR3 DNA: TGTGCCAGCAGCGTAGACTCAGGACAGGGTGTGAACACTGAAGCTTTCTTT. Residues: CASSVDSGQGVNTEAFF.

The V and J genes are TRBV5-1 and TRBJ1-3; 7 bases are shared with TRBD1. Germline CDR1 is SGHRS and CDR2 is YFSETQ. The trim removed 2 bases at V and 0 bases at J, leaving 2 bases unmatched. CDR3 length: 15 residues. Here the CDR3 reads CASSFDRVSGNTIYF. For the CDR3, the DNA is TGCGCCAGCAGCTTCGACAGGGTCTCTGGAAACACCATATATTTT.

The gene calls are TRBV6-1 and TRBJ2-7, with TRBD1 matching 11 bases. V lost 1 base and J lost 7; bases outside the gene matches: 12. CDR1 and CDR2 (germline): MNHNS, SASEGT. This CDR3 contains 17 residues. Here the CDR3 reads CASSEGPGTGGVGEQYF. Here the CDR3 DNA reads TGTGCCAGCAGTGAAGGGCCCGGGACAGGGGGAGTAGGTGAGCAGTACTTC.

The V gene is TRBV6-5, the J gene TRBJ1-4; 7 bases map to TRBD1. CDR1 and CDR2 from the germline V gene are MNHEY and SVGAGI. This CDR3 comprises 16 residues. V lost 3 bases and J lost 7; bases outside the gene matches: 11. CDR3 DNA sequence: TGTGCCAGCAGTTATAGGGGGCCCGCCAACGGTGAAAAACTGTTTTTT. It is translated as CASSYRGPANGEKLFF.

The chain has TRBV3-1 (or the pseudogene TRBV3-2) and TRBJ1-2; D is undetermined. The CDR3 has 12 amino acids. V lost 4 bases and J lost 6, with 9 bases in between. CDR1 is LGHDT and CDR2 is YNNKEL in the germline V gene (reference sequence). CDR3: CASSRMGDGYTF. The CDR3 bases are TGTGCCAGCAGCCGGATGGGAGATGGCTACACCTTC.